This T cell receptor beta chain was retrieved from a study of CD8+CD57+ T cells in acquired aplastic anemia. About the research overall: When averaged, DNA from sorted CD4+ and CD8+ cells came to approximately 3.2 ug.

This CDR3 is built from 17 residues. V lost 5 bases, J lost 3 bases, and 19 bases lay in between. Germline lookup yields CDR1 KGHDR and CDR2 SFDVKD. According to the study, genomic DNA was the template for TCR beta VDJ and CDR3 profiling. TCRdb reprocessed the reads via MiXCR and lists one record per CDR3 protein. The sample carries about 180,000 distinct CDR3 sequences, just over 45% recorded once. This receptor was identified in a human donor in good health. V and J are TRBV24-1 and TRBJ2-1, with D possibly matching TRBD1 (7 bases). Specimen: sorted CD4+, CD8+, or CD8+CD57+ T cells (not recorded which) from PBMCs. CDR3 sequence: CATSARGGGTIYNEQFF. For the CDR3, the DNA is TGTGCCACCAGTGCTAGAGGGGGCGGGACCATCTACAATGAGCAGTTCTTC.